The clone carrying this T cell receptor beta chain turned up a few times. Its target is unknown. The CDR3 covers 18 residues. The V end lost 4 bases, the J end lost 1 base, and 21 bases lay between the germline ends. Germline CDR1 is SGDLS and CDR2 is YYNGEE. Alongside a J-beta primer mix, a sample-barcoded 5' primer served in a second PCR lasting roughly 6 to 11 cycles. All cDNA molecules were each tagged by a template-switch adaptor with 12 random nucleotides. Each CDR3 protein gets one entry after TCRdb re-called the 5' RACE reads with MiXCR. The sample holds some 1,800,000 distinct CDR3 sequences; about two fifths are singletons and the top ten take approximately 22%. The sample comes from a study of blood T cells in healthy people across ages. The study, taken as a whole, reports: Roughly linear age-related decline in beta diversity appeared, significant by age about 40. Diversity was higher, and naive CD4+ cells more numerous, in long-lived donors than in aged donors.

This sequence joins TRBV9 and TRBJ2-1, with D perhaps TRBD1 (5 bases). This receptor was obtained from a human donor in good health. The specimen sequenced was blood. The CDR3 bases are TGTGCCAGCAGCCCGAACGCCAGGGCCCGAGCATCCTACAATGAGCAGTTCTTC. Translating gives CASSPNARARASYNEQFF. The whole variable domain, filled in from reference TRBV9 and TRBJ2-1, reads DSGVTQTPKHLITATGQRVTLRCSPRSGDLSVYWYQQSLDQGLQFLIQYYNGEERAKGNILERFSAQQFPDLHSELNLSSLELGDSALYFCASSPNARARASYNEQFFGPGTRLTVL.